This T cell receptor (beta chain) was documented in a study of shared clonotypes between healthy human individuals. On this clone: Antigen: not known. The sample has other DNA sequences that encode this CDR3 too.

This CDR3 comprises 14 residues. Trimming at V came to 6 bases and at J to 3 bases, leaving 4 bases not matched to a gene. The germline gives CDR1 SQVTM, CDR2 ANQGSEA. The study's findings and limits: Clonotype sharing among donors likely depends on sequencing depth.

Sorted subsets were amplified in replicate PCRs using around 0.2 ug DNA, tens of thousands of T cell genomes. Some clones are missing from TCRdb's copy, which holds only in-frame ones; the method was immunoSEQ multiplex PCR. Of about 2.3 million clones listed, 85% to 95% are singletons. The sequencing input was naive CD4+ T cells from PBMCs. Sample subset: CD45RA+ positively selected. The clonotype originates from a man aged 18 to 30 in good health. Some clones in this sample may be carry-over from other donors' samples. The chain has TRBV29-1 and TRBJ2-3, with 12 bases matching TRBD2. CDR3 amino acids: CSVVGLAGTDTQYF. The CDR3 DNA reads TGCAGCGTGGTGGGACTAGCGGGTACAGATACGCAGTATTTT.